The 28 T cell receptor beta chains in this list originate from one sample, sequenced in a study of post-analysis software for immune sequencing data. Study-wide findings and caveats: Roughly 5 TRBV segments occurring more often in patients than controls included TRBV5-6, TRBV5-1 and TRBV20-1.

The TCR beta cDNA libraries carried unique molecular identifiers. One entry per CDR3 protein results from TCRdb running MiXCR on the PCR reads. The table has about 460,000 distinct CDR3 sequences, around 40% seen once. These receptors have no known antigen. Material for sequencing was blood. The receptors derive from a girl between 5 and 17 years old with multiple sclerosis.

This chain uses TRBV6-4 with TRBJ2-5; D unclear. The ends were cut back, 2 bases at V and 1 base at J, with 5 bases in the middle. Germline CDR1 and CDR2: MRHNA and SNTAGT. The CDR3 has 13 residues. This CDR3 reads CASSDGFQETQYF. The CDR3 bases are TGTGCCAGCAGTGACGGGTTCCAAGAGACCCAGTACTTC.

In DNA form, the CDR3 reads TGTGCCAGCAGCCGCAAGGCGGCGGGATGGGATGAGCAGTTCTTC. Its protein is CASSRKAAGWDEQFF. The chain has TRBV12-3 or TRBV12-4 and TRBJ2-1, with D perhaps matching TRBD2 (6 bases). This CDR3 is built from 15 residues. With 6 bases removed from V and 8 bases from J, the gap between germline ends came to 20 bases.

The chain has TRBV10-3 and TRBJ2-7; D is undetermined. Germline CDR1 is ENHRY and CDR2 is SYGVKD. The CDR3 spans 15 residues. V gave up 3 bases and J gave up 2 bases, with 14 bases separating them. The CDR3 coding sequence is TGTGCCATCAGTGACACGACACTGCGGACCTACGAGCAGTACTTC. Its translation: CAISDTTLRTYEQYF.

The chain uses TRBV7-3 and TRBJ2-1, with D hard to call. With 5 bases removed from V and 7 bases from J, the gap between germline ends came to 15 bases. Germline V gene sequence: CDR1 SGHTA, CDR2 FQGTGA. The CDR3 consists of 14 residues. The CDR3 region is CASSNPAKGNEQFF. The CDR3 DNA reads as TGTGCCAGCAGCAACCCCGCGAAGGGTAATGAGCAGTTCTTC.

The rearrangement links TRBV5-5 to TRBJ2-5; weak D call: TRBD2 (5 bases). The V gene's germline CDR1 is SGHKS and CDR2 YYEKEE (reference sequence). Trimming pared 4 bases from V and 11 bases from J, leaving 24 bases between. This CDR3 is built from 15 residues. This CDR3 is CASSRPSGSGNEQYF. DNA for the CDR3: TGTGCCAGCAGCCGACCTAGTGGGAGTGGGAATGAGCAGTACTTC.

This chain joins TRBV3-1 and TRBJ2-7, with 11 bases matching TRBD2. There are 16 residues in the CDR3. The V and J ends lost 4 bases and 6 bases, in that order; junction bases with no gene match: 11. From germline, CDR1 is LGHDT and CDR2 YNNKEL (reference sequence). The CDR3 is CASSPNRLAGGGEQYF. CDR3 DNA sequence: TGTGCCAGCAGCCCCAACCGGCTAGCGGGAGGCGGCGAGCAGTACTTC.

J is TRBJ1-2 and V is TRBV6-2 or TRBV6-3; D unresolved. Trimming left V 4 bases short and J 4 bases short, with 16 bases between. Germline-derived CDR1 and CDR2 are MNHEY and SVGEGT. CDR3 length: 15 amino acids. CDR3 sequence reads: CASSSPRSAPYGYTF. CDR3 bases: TGTGCCAGCAGTTCCCCCAGGTCTGCACCCTATGGCTACACCTTC.

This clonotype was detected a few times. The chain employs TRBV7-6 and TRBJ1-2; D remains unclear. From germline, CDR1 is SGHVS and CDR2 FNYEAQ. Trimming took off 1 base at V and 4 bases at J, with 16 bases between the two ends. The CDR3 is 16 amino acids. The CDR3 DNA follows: TGTGCCAGCAGCTTAGTTGCTGGGGAGTCGGGCTATGGCTACACCTTC. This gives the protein CASSLVAGESGYGYTF.

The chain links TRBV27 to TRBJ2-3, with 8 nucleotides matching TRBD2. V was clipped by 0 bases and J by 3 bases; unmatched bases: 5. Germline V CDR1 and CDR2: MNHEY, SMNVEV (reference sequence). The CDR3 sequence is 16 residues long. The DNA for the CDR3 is TGTGCCAGCAGTTTATCCCCCAGCGGGAGTACAGATACGCAGTATTTT. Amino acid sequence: CASSLSPSGSTDTQYF.

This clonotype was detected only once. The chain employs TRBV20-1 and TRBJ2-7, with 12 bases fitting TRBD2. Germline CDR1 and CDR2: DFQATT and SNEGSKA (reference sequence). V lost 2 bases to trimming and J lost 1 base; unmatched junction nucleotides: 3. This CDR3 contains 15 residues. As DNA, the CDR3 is TGCAGTGCTAGATCCGGGACTAGCGGGTCCTACGAGCAGTACTTC. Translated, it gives CSARSGTSGSYEQYF.

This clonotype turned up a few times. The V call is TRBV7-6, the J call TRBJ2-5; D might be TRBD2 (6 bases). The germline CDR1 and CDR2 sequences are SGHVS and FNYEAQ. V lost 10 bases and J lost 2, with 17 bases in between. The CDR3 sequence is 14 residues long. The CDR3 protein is CATERGAGQETQYF. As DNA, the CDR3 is TGTGCCACCGAGCGAGGGGCGGGACAAGAGACCCAGTACTTC.

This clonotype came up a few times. DNA for the CDR3: TGCAGCGCATCACAGGGGTCCGTCTATGGCTACACCTTC. Protein: CSASQGSVYGYTF. The chain carries TRBV29-1 and TRBJ1-2; 7 positions match TRBD1. From germline, CDR1 is SQVTM and CDR2 ANQGSEA. With 7 bases clipped from V and 4 bases from J, the junction kept 9 bases outside the gene matches. This CDR3 is built from 13 residues.

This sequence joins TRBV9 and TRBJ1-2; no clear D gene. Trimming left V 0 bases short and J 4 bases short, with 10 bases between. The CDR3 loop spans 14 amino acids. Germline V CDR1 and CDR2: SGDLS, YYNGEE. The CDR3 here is CASSVGQQSYGYTF. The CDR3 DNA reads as TGTGCCAGCAGCGTAGGGCAGCAGAGCTATGGCTACACCTTC.

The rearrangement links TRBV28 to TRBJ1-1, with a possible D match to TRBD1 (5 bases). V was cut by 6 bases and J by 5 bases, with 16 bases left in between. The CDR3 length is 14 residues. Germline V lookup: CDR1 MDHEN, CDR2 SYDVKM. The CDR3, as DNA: TGTGCCAGCAGGCTACCCCTAGAGGGGACTGAAGCTTTCTTT. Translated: CASRLPLEGTEAFF. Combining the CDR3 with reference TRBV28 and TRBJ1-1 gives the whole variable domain DVKVTQSSRYLVKRTGEKVFLECVQDMDHENMFWYRQDPGLGLRLIYFSYDVKMKEKGDIPEGYSVSREKKERFSLILESASTNQTSMYLCASRLPLEGTEAFFGQGTRLTVV.

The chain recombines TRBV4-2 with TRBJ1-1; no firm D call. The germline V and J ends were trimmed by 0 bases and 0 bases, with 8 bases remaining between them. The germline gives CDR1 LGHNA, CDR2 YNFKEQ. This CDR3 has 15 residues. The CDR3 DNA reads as TGTGCCAGCAGCCAAGATCGTCGGATGAACACTGAAGCTTTCTTT. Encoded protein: CASSQDRRMNTEAFF.

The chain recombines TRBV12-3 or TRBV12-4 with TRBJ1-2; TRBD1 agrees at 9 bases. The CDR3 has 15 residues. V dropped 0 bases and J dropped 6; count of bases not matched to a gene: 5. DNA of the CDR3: TGTGCCAGCAGTTTAGCGCCGGACAGGGGCCATGGCTACACCTTC. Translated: CASSLAPDRGHGYTF.

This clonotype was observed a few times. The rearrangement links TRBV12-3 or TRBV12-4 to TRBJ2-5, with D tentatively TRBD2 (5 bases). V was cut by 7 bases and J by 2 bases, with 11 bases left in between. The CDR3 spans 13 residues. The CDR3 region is CASTRGGQETQYF. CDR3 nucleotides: TGTGCCAGCACCCGGGGTGGGCAAGAGACCCAGTACTTC.

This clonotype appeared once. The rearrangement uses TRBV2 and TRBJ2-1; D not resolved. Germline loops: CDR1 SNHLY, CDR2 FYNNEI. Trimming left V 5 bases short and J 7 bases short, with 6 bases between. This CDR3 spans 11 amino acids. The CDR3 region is CASSPWNEQFF. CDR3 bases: TGTGCCAGCAGTCCCTGGAATGAGCAGTTCTTC.

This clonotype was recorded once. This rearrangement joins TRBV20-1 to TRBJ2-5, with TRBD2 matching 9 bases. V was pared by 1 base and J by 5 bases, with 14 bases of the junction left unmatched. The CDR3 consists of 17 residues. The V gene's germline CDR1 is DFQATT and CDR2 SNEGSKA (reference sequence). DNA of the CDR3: TGCAGTGCTAGAGCCGCCCGCGGGAGGGCCCTGGGGGAGACCCAGTACTTC. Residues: CSARAARGRALGETQYF.

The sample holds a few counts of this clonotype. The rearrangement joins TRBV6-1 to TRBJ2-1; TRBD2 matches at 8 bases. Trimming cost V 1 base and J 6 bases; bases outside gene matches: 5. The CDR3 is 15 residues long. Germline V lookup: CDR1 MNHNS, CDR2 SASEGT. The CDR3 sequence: CASSEGLAGINEQFF. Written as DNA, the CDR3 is TGTGCCAGCAGTGAAGGCCTAGCGGGCATCAATGAGCAGTTCTTC.

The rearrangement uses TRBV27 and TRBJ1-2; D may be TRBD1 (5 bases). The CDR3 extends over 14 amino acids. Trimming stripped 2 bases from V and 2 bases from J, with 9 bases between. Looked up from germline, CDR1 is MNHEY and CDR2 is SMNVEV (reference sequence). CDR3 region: CASSLKGLNYGYTF. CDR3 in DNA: TGTGCCAGCAGTTTAAAGGGGTTAAACTATGGCTACACCTTC.

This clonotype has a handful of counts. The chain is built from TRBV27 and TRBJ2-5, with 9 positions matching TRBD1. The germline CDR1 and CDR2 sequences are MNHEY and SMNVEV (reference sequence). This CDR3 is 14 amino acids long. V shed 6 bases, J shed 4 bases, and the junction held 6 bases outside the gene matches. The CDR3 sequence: CASSLDRGIETQYF. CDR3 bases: TGTGCCAGCAGCCTCGACAGGGGGATAGAGACCCAGTACTTC.

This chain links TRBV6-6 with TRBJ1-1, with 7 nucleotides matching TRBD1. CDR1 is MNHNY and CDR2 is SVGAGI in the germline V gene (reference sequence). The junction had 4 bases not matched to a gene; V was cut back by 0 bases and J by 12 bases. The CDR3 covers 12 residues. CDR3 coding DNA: TGTGCCAGCAGTTACTCGACAGGGATGACTTTCTTT. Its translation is CASSYSTGMTFF.

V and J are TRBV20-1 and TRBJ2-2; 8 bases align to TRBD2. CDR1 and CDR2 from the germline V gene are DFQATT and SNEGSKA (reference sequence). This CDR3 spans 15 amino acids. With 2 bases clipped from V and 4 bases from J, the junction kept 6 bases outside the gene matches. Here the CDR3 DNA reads TGCAGTGCTAGACCCAGCGGGAGTATCACCGGGGAGCTGTTTTTT. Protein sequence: CSARPSGSITGELFF.

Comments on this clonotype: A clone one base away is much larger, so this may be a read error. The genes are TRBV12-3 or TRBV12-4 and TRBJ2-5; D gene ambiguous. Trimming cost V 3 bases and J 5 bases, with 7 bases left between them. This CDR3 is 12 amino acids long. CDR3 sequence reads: CASSFAWETQYF. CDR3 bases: TGTGCCAGCAGTTTTGCGTGGGAGACCCAGTACTTC.

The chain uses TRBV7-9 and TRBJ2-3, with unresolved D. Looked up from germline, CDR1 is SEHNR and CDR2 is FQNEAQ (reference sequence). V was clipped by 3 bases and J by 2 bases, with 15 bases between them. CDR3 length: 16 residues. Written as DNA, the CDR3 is TGTGCCAGCAGCTTTACCCCCACTGGATCCACAGATACGCAGTATTTT. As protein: CASSFTPTGSTDTQYF.

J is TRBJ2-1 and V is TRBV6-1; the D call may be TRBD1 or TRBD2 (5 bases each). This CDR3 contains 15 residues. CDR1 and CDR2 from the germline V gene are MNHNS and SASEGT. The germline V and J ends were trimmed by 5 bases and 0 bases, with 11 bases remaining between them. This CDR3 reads CASSPSGASYNEQFF. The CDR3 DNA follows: TGTGCCAGCAGTCCCTCCGGGGCCTCCTACAATGAGCAGTTCTTC.

The chain's CDR3 is CASSFQLAGGETQYF. The CDR3 DNA reads as TGTGCCAGCAGTTTCCAACTAGCAGGGGGGGAGACCCAGTACTTC. J is TRBJ2-5 and V is TRBV27; possible D gene TRBD1, 7 bases. The germline CDR1 and CDR2 sequences are MNHEY and SMNVEV (reference sequence). The CDR3 is 15 residues long. The V gene lost 3 bases and the J gene lost 5 bases, with 16 bases spanning the gap.